This passage covers 5 T cell receptor beta chains from one sample sequenced in a study of cytomegalovirus exposure and HLA in healthy donors (dated by TCRdb to about 2017). Libraries were constructed by the immunoSEQ multiplex PCR assay. The multiplex PCR relied on a mix of 60 forward primers for TCR Vbeta segments and 13 reverse primers for TCR Jbeta segments. TCRdb took this table from immuneACCESS and kept in-frame rearrangements with V and J called. Such tables lack part of the clones; where checked against another copy, unresolved V genes explain under half of the gap, and the rest is unexplained. Here the sample has 100,000 to 150,000 clones; around 80% occur a single time. The top ten hold 2.5% to 3% of the sample. The sequencing input was PBMCs. Receptor source: a woman aged 40-49 years in good health and CMV-seropositive.

The V gene is TRBV5-1, the J gene TRBJ1-1; no firm D call. With 0 bases removed from V and 6 bases from J, the gap between germline ends came to 9 bases. The CDR3 length is 13 residues. Germline V gene sequence: CDR1 SGHRS, CDR2 YFSETQ. The CDR3 DNA sequence: TGCGCCAGCAGCTTGGAGTACGCGTCTGAAGCTTTCTTT. It encodes CASSLEYASEAFF. The full variable domain, in which reference TRBV5-1 and TRBJ1-1 provide the parts outside the CDR3, is KAGVTQTPRYLIKTRGQQVTLSCSPISGHRSVSWYQQTPGQGLQFLFEYFSETQRNKGNFPGRFSGRQFSNSRSEMNVSTLELGDSALYLCASSLEYASEAFFGQGTRLTVV.

This clone was recorded a few times. V is TRBV5-6 and J is TRBJ1-1, with a weak D call TRBD1 (5 bases). Trimming pared 0 bases from V and 0 bases from J, leaving 12 bases between. CDR1 and CDR2 from the germline V gene are SGHDT and YYEEEE. This CDR3 is built from 16 residues. The CDR3 DNA reads as TGTGCCAGCAGCTTGGTCGGGGGGTGGATGAACACTGAAGCTTTCTTT. Its protein is CASSLVGGWMNTEAFF.

This chain links TRBV10-3 with TRBJ1-1; no firm D call. Germline loops: CDR1 ENHRY, CDR2 SYGVKD. This CDR3 contains 14 residues. Trimming took off 2 bases at V and 6 bases at J, with 13 bases between the two ends. The CDR3 protein is CAISEKAGTAEAFF. The CDR3, as DNA: TGTGCCATCAGTGAGAAGGCGGGAACCGCTGAAGCTTTCTTT.

In this sample, this clone turned up a few times. The chain couples TRBV5-4 to TRBJ2-1; TRBD2 matches at 10 bases. This CDR3 is built from 18 residues. The V gene end was trimmed by 3 bases and the J gene end by 0 bases; junction bases not matched to a gene: 9. Germline V gene lookup returns CDR1 SGHNT and CDR2 YYREEE (reference sequence). CDR3 residues: CASSWGLAKVGSYNEQFF. In DNA, the CDR3 is TGTGCCAGCAGCTGGGGACTAGCGAAGGTCGGCTCCTACAATGAGCAGTTCTTC.

The rearrangement joins TRBV5-6 to TRBJ2-2; D gene unclear. The V end lost 0 bases, the J end lost 5 bases, and 11 bases lay between the germline ends. In germline, CDR1 is SGHDT, CDR2 YYEEEE. The CDR3 has 15 amino acids. Here the CDR3 DNA reads TGTGCCAGCAGCTTGGGAAGTCTAATTACCGGGGAGCTGTTTTTT. It codes for CASSLGSLITGELFF.